This T cell receptor (beta chain) derives from a study of T cell changes during pregnancy in multiple sclerosis. Libraries were prepared by immunoSEQ multiplex PCR; TCRdb keeps only in-frame clonotypes and omits some of them. The repertoire holds 58,000 or so clones, around nine tenths seen once, with under 2.5% in the top ten. CDR1 MGHDK and CDR2 SYGVNS come from the germline V gene. Trimming removed 8 bases from V and 4 bases from J; junction bases left unmatched: 6. This CDR3 spans 13 amino acids. The V gene is TRBV25-1, the J gene TRBJ1-1; 8 nucleotides line up with TRBD1. The sequence was collected from a female donor in good health, enrolled as a control in a pregnancy study. The sample consisted of peripheral blood, taken in the first trimester of pregnancy. CDR3 nucleotides: TGTGCCAGCCTTCCAGGGGGCGGCACTGAAGCTTTCTTT. Translating gives CASLPGGGTEAFF.